This TCR beta chain was retrieved from a study of neurological immune-mediated disorders. This clonotype has more than one count but fewer than ten. A much larger clone lies a single base off, so this may be a read error. The team produced cDNA through 5'RACE using 10-nucleotide random UMIs. TCRdb processed the 5' RACE reads anew with MiXCR; each CDR3 protein has one entry. Here the sample spans tens of thousands of distinct CDR3 sequences, 3% to 4% being singletons. For the unsorted libraries, 2 million PBMCs stored at -80 C served as input. CDR3 length equals 15 residues. The V and J ends lost 0 bases and 4 bases respectively, with 10 bases between them. Germline V gene sequence: CDR1 SGHKS, CDR2 YYEKEE (reference sequence).

The TCR was taken from a man aged 35-49 years with multiple sclerosis. The V call is TRBV5-5, the J call TRBJ2-2; no definite D call. Sequencing used PBMCs. CDR3: CASSLVQIGTGELFF. The CDR3 DNA is TGTGCCAGCAGCTTGGTCCAGATCGGCACCGGGGAGCTGTTTTTT.